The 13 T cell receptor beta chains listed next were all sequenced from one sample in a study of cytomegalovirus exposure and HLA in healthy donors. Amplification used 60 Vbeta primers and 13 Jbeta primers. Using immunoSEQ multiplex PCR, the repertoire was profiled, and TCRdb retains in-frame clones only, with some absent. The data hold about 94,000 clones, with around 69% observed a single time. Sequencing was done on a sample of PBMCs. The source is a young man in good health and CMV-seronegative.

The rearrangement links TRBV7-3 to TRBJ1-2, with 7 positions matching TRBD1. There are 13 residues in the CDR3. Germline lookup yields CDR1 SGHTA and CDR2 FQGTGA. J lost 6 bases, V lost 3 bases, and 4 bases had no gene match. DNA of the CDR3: TGTGCCAGCAGCTTCTACAGGGGAGATGGCTACACCTTC. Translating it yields CASSFYRGDGYTF. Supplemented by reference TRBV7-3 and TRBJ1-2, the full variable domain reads GAGVSQTPSNKVTEKGKYVELRCDPISGHTALYWYRQSLGQGPEFLIYFQGTGAADDSGLPNDRFFAVRPEGSVSTLKIQRTERGDSAVYLCASSFYRGDGYTFGSGTRLTVV.

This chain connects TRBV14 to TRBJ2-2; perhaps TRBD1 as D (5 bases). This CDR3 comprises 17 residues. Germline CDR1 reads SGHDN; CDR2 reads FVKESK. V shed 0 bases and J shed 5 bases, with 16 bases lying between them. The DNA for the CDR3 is TGTGCCAGCAGCCAAGATCTCGGCAGGGTCGATACCGGGGAGCTGTTTTTT. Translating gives CASSQDLGRVDTGELFF.

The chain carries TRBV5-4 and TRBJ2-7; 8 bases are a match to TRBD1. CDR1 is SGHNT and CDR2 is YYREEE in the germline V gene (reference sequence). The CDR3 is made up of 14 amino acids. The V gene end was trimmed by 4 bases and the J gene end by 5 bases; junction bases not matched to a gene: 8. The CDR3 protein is CASSLGQGRDEQYF. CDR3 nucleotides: TGTGCCAGCAGCCTAGGACAGGGCCGAGACGAGCAGTACTTC.

CDR3 region: CASSRAGGGNTEAFF. CDR3 coding DNA: TGCGCCAGCAGTCGAGCAGGGGGTGGGAACACTGAAGCTTTCTTT. This chain uses TRBV5-1 with TRBJ1-1, with 7 positions matching TRBD1. Germline V gene sequence: CDR1 SGHRS, CDR2 YFSETQ. The J segment lost 1 base and the V segment lost 5 bases, leaving 8 bases of the junction unmatched. The CDR3 loop spans 15 amino acids.

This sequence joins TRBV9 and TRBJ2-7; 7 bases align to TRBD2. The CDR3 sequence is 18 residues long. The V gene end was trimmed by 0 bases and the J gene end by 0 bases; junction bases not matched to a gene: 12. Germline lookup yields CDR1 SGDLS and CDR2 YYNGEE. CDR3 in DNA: TGTGCCAGCAGCGTAGCTCCTAGCGGTAGCCAATACTCCTACGAGCAGTACTTC. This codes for CASSVAPSGSQYSYEQYF.

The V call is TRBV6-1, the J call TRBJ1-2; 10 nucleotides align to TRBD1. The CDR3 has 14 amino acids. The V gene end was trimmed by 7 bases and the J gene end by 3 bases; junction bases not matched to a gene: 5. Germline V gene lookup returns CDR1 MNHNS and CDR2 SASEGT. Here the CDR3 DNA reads TGTGCCAGCACTAGAGGGACAGGGGACTATGGCTACACCTTC. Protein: CASTRGTGDYGYTF.

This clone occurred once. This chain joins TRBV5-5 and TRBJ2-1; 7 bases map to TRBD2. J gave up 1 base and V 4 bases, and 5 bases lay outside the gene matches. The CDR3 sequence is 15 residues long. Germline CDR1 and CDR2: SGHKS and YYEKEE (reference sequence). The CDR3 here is CASSPGLGSYNEQFF. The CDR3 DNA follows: TGTGCCAGCAGCCCCGGACTAGGTTCCTACAATGAGCAGTTCTTC.

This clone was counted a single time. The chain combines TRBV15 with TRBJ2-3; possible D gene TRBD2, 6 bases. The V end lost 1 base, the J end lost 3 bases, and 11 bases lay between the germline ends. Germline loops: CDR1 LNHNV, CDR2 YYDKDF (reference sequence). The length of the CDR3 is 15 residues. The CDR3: CATSRGGSGTDTQYF. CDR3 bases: TGTGCCACCAGCAGAGGTGGGAGCGGGACAGATACGCAGTATTTT.

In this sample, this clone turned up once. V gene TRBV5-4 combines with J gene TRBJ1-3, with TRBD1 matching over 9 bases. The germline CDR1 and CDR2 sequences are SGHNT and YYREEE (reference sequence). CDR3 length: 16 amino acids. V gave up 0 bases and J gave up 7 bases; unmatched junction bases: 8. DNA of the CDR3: TGTGCCAGCAGCTTGGGAGGGACAGGGCATTCGAACACCATATATTTT. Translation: CASSLGGTGHSNTIYF.

The CDR3 protein is CASSYSSQPQHF. The CDR3 DNA sequence: TGTGCCAGCAGTTACTCGAGTCAGCCCCAGCATTTT. The chain employs TRBV6-5 and TRBJ1-5; no definite D call. The V end lost 0 bases, the J end lost 6 bases, and 3 bases lay between the germline ends. The CDR3 extends over 12 amino acids. Germline V gene sequence: CDR1 MNHEY, CDR2 SVGAGI.

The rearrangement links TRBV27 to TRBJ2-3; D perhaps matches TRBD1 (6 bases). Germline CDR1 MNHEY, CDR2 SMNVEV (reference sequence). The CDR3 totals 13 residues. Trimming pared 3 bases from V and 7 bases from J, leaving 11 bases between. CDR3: CASSFHREYTQYF. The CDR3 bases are TGTGCCAGCAGTTTCCACAGGGAGTATACGCAGTATTTT.

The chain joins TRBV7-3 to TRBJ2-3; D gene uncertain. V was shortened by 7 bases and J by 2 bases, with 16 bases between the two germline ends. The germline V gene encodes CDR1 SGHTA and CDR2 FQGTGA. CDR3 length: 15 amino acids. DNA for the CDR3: TGTGCCAGCAAACGTCACCCCTATGCCACAGATACGCAGTATTTT. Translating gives CASKRHPYATDTQYF.

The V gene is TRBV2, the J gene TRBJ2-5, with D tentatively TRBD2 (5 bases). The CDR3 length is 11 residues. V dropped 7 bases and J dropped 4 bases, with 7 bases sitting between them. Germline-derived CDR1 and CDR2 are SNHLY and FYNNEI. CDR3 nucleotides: TGTGCCAGCACTAGCATAGAGACCCAGTACTTC. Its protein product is CASTSIETQYF.